This T cell receptor beta chain stems from a study of cytomegalovirus exposure and HLA in healthy donors. This clone was detected a few times. TCRdb's copy holds only in-frame clones and misses some; the assay was immunoSEQ multiplex PCR. The profile shows under 250,000 clones, approximately 87% of them singletons. This sequence was found in a woman aged 18-35 years in good health and CMV-seronegative. Sequenced sample: PBMCs.

The CDR3, as DNA: TGTGCCTGGAGCCCGGAGAACTATGGCTACACCTTC. Translating gives CAWSPENYGYTF. The rearrangement uses TRBV30 and TRBJ1-2; D ambiguous. The V end was cut by 3 bases, the J end by 2 bases, with 7 bases between. The CDR3 has 12 amino acids. In germline, CDR1 is GTSNPN, CDR2 SVGIG (reference sequence).